This is a list of T cell receptor beta chains from one sample in a study of T cell repertoires in cytomegalovirus infection. Via MiXCR, TCRdb re-called the reads, giving one row per CDR3 protein. The table includes over 150,000 distinct CDR3 sequences, about 18% detected once. Sequencing was performed on CD8+ T cells from PBMCs. These receptors were taken from a human donor in good health (CMV status not recorded). Some clones in this sample may be carry-over from other donors' samples. CDR3s include the opening cysteine and the closing phenylalanine or tryptophan. The D gene is left open where the match is weak. The size field is filled for only some rows; it gives once, few, many or a size class.

clone size	D gene	CDR3 length	V gene	J gene	CDR3 protein	CDR3 DNA
-	-	12	TRBV12-5	TRBJ2-7	CASGRTESEQYF	TGTGCTAGTGGAAGGACAGAATCCGAGCAGTACTTC
-	-	10	TRBV2	TRBJ1-6	CASKKIGLHF	TGTGCCAGCAAAAAAATCGGCCTCCACTTT
few	TRBD1	15	TRBV6-6	TRBJ2-7	CASSLGQGAIHEQYF	TGTGCCAGCAGTTTAGGACAGGGGGCGATCCACGAGCAGTACTTC
-	TRBD1	16	TRBV10-3	TRBJ2-7	CAISESRTGGPYEQYF	TGTGCCATCAGTGAGTCGAGGACAGGGGGCCCCTACGAGCAGTACTTC
many	TRBD1	14	TRBV7-2	TRBJ2-7	CASSSPGQSYEQYF	TGTGCCAGCAGCTCGCCGGGACAGTCCTACGAGCAGTACTTC
many	-	15	TRBV12-3/TRBV12-4	TRBJ1-1	CASSFWAEGKNEAFF	TGTGCCAGCAGTTTTTGGGCTGAGGGCAAAAATGAAGCTTTCTTT
few	-	19	TRBV4-2	TRBJ2-5	CASSQDEYLTGGPEETQYF	TGTGCCAGCAGCCAAGATGAATATCTAACCGGGGGGCCGGAAGAGACCCAGTACTTC
-	TRBD1	15	TRBV6-2/TRBV6-3	TRBJ1-1	CASSWGTGGWDEAFF	TGTGCCAGCAGTTGGGGGACAGGGGGCTGGGATGAAGCTTTCTTT
-	TRBD1	16	TRBV7-2	TRBJ2-7	CASSPYRGPSDYEQYF	TGTGCCAGCAGCCCCTACAGGGGGCCTTCTGACTACGAGCAGTACTTC
few	-	16	TRBV28	TRBJ2-6	CASSSLQISGANVLTF	TGTGCCAGCAGTTCCTTACAGATTTCTGGGGCCAACGTCCTGACTTTC
-	TRBD1	12	TRBV6-2/TRBV6-3	TRBJ1-2	CASLQGLYGYTF	TGTGCCAGCTTACAGGGGCTTTATGGCTACACCTTC
-	-	15	TRBV11-2	TRBJ1-1	CASSSWESLNTEAFF	TGTGCCAGCAGCTCCTGGGAAAGTTTGAACACTGAAGCTTTCTTT
-	-	15	TRBV4-2	TRBJ1-5	CASSQEGQSNQPQHF	TGTGCCAGCAGCCAAGAAGGACAAAGCAATCAGCCCCAGCATTTT
few	-	15	TRBV12-3/TRBV12-4	TRBJ2-2	CASSSRVINTGELFF	TGTGCCAGCAGTTCCCGGGTGATAAACACCGGGGAGCTGTTTTTT
-	-	15	TRBV7-2	TRBJ1-2	CASSLVQGEIYGYTF	TGTGCCAGCAGCTTAGTACAGGGCGAGATCTATGGCTACACCTTC
few	TRBD2	12	TRBV7-2	TRBJ2-7	CASSLVGGEGYF	TGTGCCAGCAGCTTAGTGGGGGGGGAAGGGTACTTC
many	TRBD1	14	TRBV7-9	TRBJ1-2	CASSLAGQGYGYTF	TGTGCCAGCAGCTTAGCGGGACAGGGGTATGGCTACACCTTC
-	TRBD2	15	TRBV11-2	TRBJ2-5	CASSLVGGGGETQYF	TGTGCCAGCAGCTTAGTGGGCGGGGGTGGGGAGACCCAGTACTTC
few	-	13	TRBV5-6	TRBJ1-2	CASSLYTEEGYTF	TGTGCCAGCAGCTTGTACACAGAGGAGGGCTACACCTTC
-	TRBD1	15	TRBV5-6	TRBJ1-1	CASSITGEGRTEAFF	TGTGCCAGCAGCATTACAGGGGAAGGTCGCACTGAAGCTTTCTTT
-	TRBD2	13	TRBV12-3/TRBV12-4	TRBJ2-7	CASTGGLSYEQYF	TGTGCCAGCACCGGGGGACTATCCTACGAGCAGTACTTC
-	-	14	TRBV4-1	TRBJ1-1	CASSQEGGGTEAFF	TGCGCCAGCAGCCAAGAAGGCGGGGGCACTGAAGCTTTCTTT
few	-	16	TRBV12-3/TRBV12-4	TRBJ2-2	CASSLAQGKITGELFF	TGTGCCAGCAGTTTAGCGCAAGGGAAAATTACCGGGGAGCTGTTTTTT
-	-	15	TRBV12-3/TRBV12-4	TRBJ2-7	CASSKKSAGAYEQYF	TGTGCCAGCAGTAAAAAGTCCGCAGGAGCCTACGAGCAGTACTTC
few	TRBD2	14	TRBV7-9	TRBJ2-7	CASSSASGFYEQYF	TGTGCCAGCAGCTCAGCTAGCGGATTCTACGAGCAGTACTTC